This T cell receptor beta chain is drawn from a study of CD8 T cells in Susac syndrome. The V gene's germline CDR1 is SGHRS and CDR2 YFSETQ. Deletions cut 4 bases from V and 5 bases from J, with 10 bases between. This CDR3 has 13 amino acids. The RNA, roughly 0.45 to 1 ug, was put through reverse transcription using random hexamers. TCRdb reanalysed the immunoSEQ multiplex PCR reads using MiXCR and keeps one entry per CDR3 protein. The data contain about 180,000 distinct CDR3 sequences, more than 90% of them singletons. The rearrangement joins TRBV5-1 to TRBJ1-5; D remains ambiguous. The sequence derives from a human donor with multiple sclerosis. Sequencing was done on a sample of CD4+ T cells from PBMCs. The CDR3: CASSPSPYQPQHF. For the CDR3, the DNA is TGCGCCAGCAGCCCGTCCCCTTATCAGCCCCAGCATTTT.